These 24 T cell receptor beta chains were all obtained from the same sample, sequenced in a study of blood T cell repertoires in COVID-19. The assay was immunoSEQ multiplex PCR, and TCRdb's table has in-frame clones only and misses some. The sample holds roughly 330,000 clones, about 87% seen once. Sequencing was carried out using PBMCs or T cells enriched from blood (not recorded which). Receptors were obtained from a woman in her twenties or thirties who had recovered from COVID-19.

The rearrangement uses TRBV5-4 and TRBJ2-1; the match to TRBD1 covers 10 bases. CDR1 is SGHNT, CDR2 YYREEE, per germline (reference sequence). J gave up 5 bases and V 4 bases, and 6 bases lay outside the gene matches. The CDR3 extends over 15 amino acids. The CDR3 loop reads CASSADRGRDNEQFF. The CDR3 DNA is TGTGCCAGCAGCGCCGACAGGGGGCGGGACAATGAGCAGTTCTTC. Full variable domain (rest looked up from reference TRBV5-4 and TRBJ2-1): ETGVTQSPTHLIKTRGQQVTLRCSSQSGHNTVSWYQQALGQGPQFIFQYYREEENGRGNFPPRFSGLQFPNYSSELNVNALELDDSALYLCASSADRGRDNEQFFGPGTRLTVL.

About this clone: Compared with germline, one end of the junction differs, possibly owing to a read error. This chain connects TRBV24-1 to TRBJ2-7, with TRBD1 matching 8 bases. The CDR3 has 15 amino acids. The V gene's germline CDR1 is KGHDR and CDR2 SFDVKD. This CDR3 is CAISDSGTGNHEQYF. CDR3 in DNA: TGTGCCATCAGTGACTCCGGGACAGGTAACCACGAGCAGTACTTC.

The chain employs TRBV6-5 and TRBJ1-2; 7 nucleotides agree with TRBD1. J lost 4 bases, V lost 4 bases, and 3 bases had no gene match. This CDR3 region has 13 residues. Germline V gene lookup returns CDR1 MNHEY and CDR2 SVGAGI. DNA for the CDR3: TGTGCCAGCAGTTTCACAGGGGTCTATGGCTACACCTTC. Its translation: CASSFTGVYGYTF.

The chain links TRBV7-2 to TRBJ1-1; 8 bases line up with TRBD1. Germline V lookup: CDR1 SGHTA, CDR2 FQGNSA. The CDR3 sequence is 17 residues long. Losses at the gene ends were 7 bases for V and 0 bases for J; bases not matched to a gene: 13. CDR3 bases: TGTGCCAGCATCCAAAGGACAGGGATGGGGATGAACACTGAAGCTTTCTTT. As protein: CASIQRTGMGMNTEAFF.

V gene TRBV5-1 combines with J gene TRBJ1-6; 7 nucleotides align to TRBD1. The CDR3 is 14 residues long. Germline lookup yields CDR1 SGHRS and CDR2 YFSETQ. Trimming took 5 bases from V and 7 from J; bases not matched to a gene: 6. CDR3 sequence: CASSTGDTNSPLHF. The DNA of the CDR3 is TGCGCCAGCAGTACAGGGGACACCAATTCACCCCTCCACTTT.

V gene TRBV4-1 combines with J gene TRBJ1-6, with D uncertain. Deletions cut 0 bases from V and 7 bases from J, with 10 bases between. The CDR3 totals 15 residues. Germline V lookup: CDR1 MGHRA, CDR2 YSYEKL. This chain's CDR3 is CASSQESRPNSPLHF. CDR3 DNA: TGCGCCAGCAGCCAAGAAAGCCGCCCGAATTCACCCCTCCACTTT.

The V call is TRBV3-1 (or the pseudogene TRBV3-2), the J call TRBJ2-1, with 14 bases lining up with TRBD2. The V segment lost 3 bases and the J segment 0 bases; nucleotides outside the gene matches: 22. The CDR3 has 24 residues. CDR1 and CDR2 (germline): LGHDT, YNNKEL (reference sequence). The CDR3 nucleotides read TGTGCCAGCAGCCAGAGCTGCGGGGATGAAGGGACTAGCGGGGGTGAGGGCTCCTACAATGAGCAGTTCTTC. It yields the protein CASSQSCGDEGTSGGEGSYNEQFF.

The rearrangement joins TRBV2 to TRBJ2-3; TRBD2 matches at 10 bases. Germline CDR1 and CDR2: SNHLY and FYNNEI. The CDR3 spans 18 residues. Trimming cost V 3 bases and J 2 bases; bases outside gene matches: 11. This CDR3 reads CASSEGTVAGGPTDTQYF. The CDR3 nucleotides read TGTGCCAGCAGTGAGGGAACAGTAGCGGGGGGCCCCACAGATACGCAGTATTTT.

The chain carries TRBV7-2 and TRBJ1-5; tentative D call: TRBD1 (5 bases). Trimming took 2 bases from V and 3 from J, leaving 11 bases between them. The CDR3 sequence is 15 residues long. The germline V gene encodes CDR1 SGHTA and CDR2 FQGNSA. The CDR3 protein is CASSLQGGFNQPQHF. CDR3 DNA sequence: TGTGCCAGCAGCTTACAGGGCGGTTTCAATCAGCCCCAGCATTTT.

The chain recombines TRBV7-2 with TRBJ2-5; TRBD2 aligns across 7 bases. CDR1 and CDR2 from the germline V gene are SGHTA and FQGNSA. J was trimmed by 7 bases and V by 1 base; bases with no gene match: 6. This CDR3 contains 14 residues. The CDR3 sequence is CASSLVGREGTQYF. DNA of the CDR3: TGTGCCAGCAGCTTAGTGGGGAGGGAGGGGACCCAGTACTTC.

The chain combines TRBV11-1 with TRBJ2-7; 13 bases agree with TRBD2. The CDR3 length is 15 residues. Germline V lookup: CDR1 SGHAT, CDR2 FQDESV (reference sequence). V dropped 5 bases and J dropped 3; count of bases not matched to a gene: 4. Here the CDR3 reads CASSGTSGEIYEQYF. In nucleotides, the CDR3 is TGTGCCAGCAGCGGGACTAGCGGGGAGATCTACGAGCAGTACTTC.

This chain links TRBV28 with TRBJ2-5, with 8 bases aligning to TRBD1. Germline assignment: CDR1 MDHEN and CDR2 SYDVKM. V shed 4 bases and J 4 bases; nucleotides not matched to a gene: 5. The CDR3 runs 14 residues. CDR3 DNA sequence: TGTGCCAGCAGTTACGACAGGGGCGGAGAGACCCAGTACTTC. Translated: CASSYDRGGETQYF.

The chain combines TRBV6-5 with TRBJ2-7, with TRBD1 identical over 7 bases. CDR3 length: 14 amino acids. Germline CDR1 reads MNHEY; CDR2 reads SVGAGI. V lost 5 bases and J lost 4; bases outside the gene matches: 8. The CDR3 DNA reads TGTGCCAGCAGTATAACAGGGGTTGGTTACGAGCAGTACTTC. This gives the protein CASSITGVGYEQYF.

V and J are TRBV7-2 and TRBJ1-1; D unresolved. The CDR3 loop spans 12 amino acids. From germline, CDR1 is SGHTA and CDR2 FQGNSA. V dropped 5 bases and J dropped 11 bases, with 15 bases sitting between them. CDR3 amino acids: CASSEPIFPAFF. In nucleotides, the CDR3 is TGTGCCAGCAGCGAGCCCATTTTCCCCGCTTTCTTT.

The gene calls are TRBV19 and TRBJ1-5, with 7 bases fitting TRBD1. CDR1 and CDR2 (germline): LNHDA, SQIVND (reference sequence). This CDR3 is 15 amino acids long. V was pared by 6 bases and J by 1 base, with 6 bases of the junction left unmatched. Here the CDR3 DNA reads TGTGCCAGTAGCCTACAGGGGTTGAGCAATCAGCCCCAGCATTTT. Its protein product is CASSLQGLSNQPQHF.

This clone has only one observation. The V gene is TRBV5-6, the J gene TRBJ1-2, with D hard to call. Trimming took 6 bases from V and 0 from J, leaving 9 bases between them. The CDR3 is made up of 13 amino acids. Germline V gene lookup returns CDR1 SGHDT and CDR2 YYEEEE. The CDR3 DNA follows: TGTGCCAGCAACTTCGGTACTAACTATGGCTACACCTTC. It specifies CASNFGTNYGYTF.

This CDR3 reads CASSPPPGTGELFF. The CDR3 coding sequence is TGTGCCAGCTCACCACCACCGGGTACCGGGGAGCTGTTTTTT. This chain links TRBV18 with TRBJ2-2, with D hard to call. The CDR3 contains 14 residues. Deletions cut 0 bases from V and 5 bases from J, with 7 bases between. The germline V gene encodes CDR1 KGHSH and CDR2 LQKENI.

The rearrangement joins TRBV27 to TRBJ2-1; tentatively, D is TRBD2 (5 bases). The V gene lost 7 bases and the J gene lost 5 bases, with 15 bases spanning the gap. CDR1 is MNHEY, CDR2 SMNVEV, per germline (reference sequence). The length of the CDR3 is 14 residues. The CDR3 region is CASTHPGRNNEQFF. CDR3 coding DNA: TGTGCCAGCACCCACCCTGGGAGAAACAATGAGCAGTTCTTC.

The gene calls are TRBV20-1 and TRBJ2-7; 7 positions agree with TRBD1. Germline V CDR1 and CDR2: DFQATT, SNEGSKA (reference sequence). The CDR3 spans 11 residues. CDR3 DNA sequence: TGCAGCGGACAGGAGCGCGACGAGCAGTACTTC. Its translation: CSGQERDEQYF.

This clone appeared many times. V is TRBV15 and J is TRBJ2-1, with D possibly matching TRBD2 (6 bases). The germline V gene encodes CDR1 LNHNV and CDR2 YYDKDF (reference sequence). There are 17 residues in the CDR3. V was shortened by 0 bases and J by 6 bases, with 18 bases between the two germline ends. The CDR3 bases are TGTGCCACCAGCAGAGATTTTGGGTGGAGGGAAGGCAATGAGCAGTTCTTC. Amino acid sequence: CATSRDFGWREGNEQFF.

This rearrangement joins TRBV6-5 to TRBJ2-2; D uncertain. Germline loops: CDR1 MNHEY, CDR2 SVGAGI. The V and J ends lost 9 bases and 0 bases respectively, with 5 bases between them. The CDR3 consists of 12 residues. The CDR3 protein is CASEANTGELFF. For the CDR3, the DNA is TGTGCCAGTGAGGCGAACACCGGGGAGCTGTTTTTT.

This clone showed up just a few times. The chain links TRBV2 to TRBJ2-1; 13 nucleotides match TRBD2. Losses at the gene ends were 2 bases for V and 7 bases for J; bases not matched to a gene: 8. CDR1 and CDR2 from the germline V gene are SNHLY and FYNNEI. The CDR3 has 17 amino acids. For the CDR3, the DNA is TGTGCCAGCAGTGAATCTGGGTGGGGACTAGCGGGAAATGAGCAGTTCTTC. This codes for CASSESGWGLAGNEQFF. Full variable domain (remainder filled in from reference TRBV2 and TRBJ2-1): EPEVTQTPSHQVTQMGQEVILRCVPISNHLYFYWYRQILGQKVEFLVSFYNNEISEKSEIFDDQFSVERPDGSNFTLKIRSTKLEDSAMYFCASSESGWGLAGNEQFFGPGTRLTVL.

The V gene is TRBV6-5, the J gene TRBJ2-1, with TRBD2 matching over 12 bases. Germline CDR1 reads MNHEY; CDR2 reads SVGAGI. The CDR3 has 13 amino acids. Trimming at V came to 6 bases and at J to 7 bases, leaving 1 base not matched to a gene. The chain's CDR3 is CASRTSGGNEQFF. The CDR3 region has the DNA TGTGCCAGCAGGACTAGCGGGGGTAATGAGCAGTTCTTC.

This clone showed up just once. The rearrangement links TRBV27 to TRBJ1-1; D is undetermined. In germline, CDR1 is MNHEY, CDR2 SMNVEV (reference sequence). The CDR3 has 13 residues. V gave up 3 bases and J gave up 8 bases, with 13 bases separating them. CDR3 DNA sequence: TGTGCCAGCAGTTTCTCTGGCGGGCGCGAAGCTTTCTTT. It translates to CASSFSGGREAFF.